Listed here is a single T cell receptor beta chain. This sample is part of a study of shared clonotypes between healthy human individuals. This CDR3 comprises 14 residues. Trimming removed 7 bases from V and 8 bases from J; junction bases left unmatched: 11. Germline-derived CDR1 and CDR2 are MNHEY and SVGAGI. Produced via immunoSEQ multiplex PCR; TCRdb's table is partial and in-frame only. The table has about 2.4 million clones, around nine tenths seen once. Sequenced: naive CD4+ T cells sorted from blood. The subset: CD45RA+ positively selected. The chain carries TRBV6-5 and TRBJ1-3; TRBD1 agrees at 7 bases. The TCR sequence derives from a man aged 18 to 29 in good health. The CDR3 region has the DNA TGTGCCAGCACCAGGGGGGGCAGAGGAGACACCATATATTTT. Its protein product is CASTRGGRGDTIYF.